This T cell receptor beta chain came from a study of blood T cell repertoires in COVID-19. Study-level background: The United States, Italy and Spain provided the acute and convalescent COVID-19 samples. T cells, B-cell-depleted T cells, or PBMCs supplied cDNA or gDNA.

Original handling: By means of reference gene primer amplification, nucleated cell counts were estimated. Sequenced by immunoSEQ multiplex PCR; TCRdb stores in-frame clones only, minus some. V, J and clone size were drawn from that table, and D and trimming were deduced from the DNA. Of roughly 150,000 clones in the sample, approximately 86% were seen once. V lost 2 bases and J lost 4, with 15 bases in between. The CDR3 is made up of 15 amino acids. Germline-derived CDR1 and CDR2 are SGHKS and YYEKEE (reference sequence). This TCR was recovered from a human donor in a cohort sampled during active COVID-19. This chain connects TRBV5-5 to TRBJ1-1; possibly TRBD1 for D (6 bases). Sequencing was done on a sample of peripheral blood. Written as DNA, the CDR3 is TGTGCCAGCAGCTTAGGCTCTGGGGGGGCCACTGAAGCTTTCTTT. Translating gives CASSLGSGGATEAFF.